This TCR beta chain was identified during a study of glioma-infiltrating T cells after dendritic cell vaccination. Overall study: Treatment, given 2003 to 2012, was autologous tumor lysate-pulsed dendritic cell vaccination. Patients received three intradermal dendritic cell vaccine injections at biweekly intervals.

Data came from immunoSEQ multiplex PCR; TCRdb stores just in-frame clones and leaves some out. Among about 20,000 clones listed, 79% were seen once. The CDR3 covers 14 residues. V trimming: 5 bases; J trimming: 5 bases; junction bases outside the gene matches: 7. CDR1 and CDR2 from the germline V gene are LNHDA and SQIVND (reference sequence). This rearrangement joins TRBV19 to TRBJ2-7, with 9 bases lining up with TRBD2. The sequence derives from a human donor with glioblastoma. The sample in question was blood, obtained before dendritic cell vaccination. The CDR3 sequence is CASSVAGVRNEQYF. CDR3 DNA: TGTGCCAGTAGTGTAGCGGGAGTAAGGAACGAGCAGTACTTC.